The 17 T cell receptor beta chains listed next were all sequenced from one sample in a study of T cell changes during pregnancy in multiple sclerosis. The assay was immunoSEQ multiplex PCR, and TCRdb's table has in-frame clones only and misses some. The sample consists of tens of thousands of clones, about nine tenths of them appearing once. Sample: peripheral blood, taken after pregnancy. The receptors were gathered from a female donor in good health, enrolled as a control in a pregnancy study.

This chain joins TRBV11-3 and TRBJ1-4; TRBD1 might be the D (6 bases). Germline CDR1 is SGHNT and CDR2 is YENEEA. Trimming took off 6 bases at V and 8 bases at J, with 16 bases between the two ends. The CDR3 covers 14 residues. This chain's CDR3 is CASRLGRDKEKLFF. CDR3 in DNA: TGTGCCAGCAGGTTGGGACGGGACAAGGAAAAACTGTTTTTT.

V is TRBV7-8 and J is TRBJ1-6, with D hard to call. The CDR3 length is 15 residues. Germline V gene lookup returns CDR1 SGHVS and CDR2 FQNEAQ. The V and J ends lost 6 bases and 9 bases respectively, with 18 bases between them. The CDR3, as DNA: TGTGCCAGCAGTCTACTACGCGGCGTTCTTTCACCCCTCCACTTT. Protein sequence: CASSLLRGVLSPLHF.

CDR3 loop: CASRDRAIQPQHF. DNA for the CDR3: TGTGCCAGCAGGGACAGGGCGATTCAGCCCCAGCATTTT. The chain employs TRBV2 and TRBJ1-5; 8 positions match TRBD1. The ends lost 6 bases at V and 6 bases at J; junction bases unmatched: 4. The CDR3 has 13 amino acids. Germline values: CDR1 SNHLY, CDR2 FYNNEI. Using reference TRBV2 and TRBJ1-5 for the parts outside the CDR3, the full variable domain is EPEVTQTPSHQVTQMGQEVILRCVPISNHLYFYWYRQILGQKVEFLVSFYNNEISEKSEIFDDQFSVERPDGSNFTLKIRSTKLEDSAMYFCASRDRAIQPQHFGDGTRLSIL.

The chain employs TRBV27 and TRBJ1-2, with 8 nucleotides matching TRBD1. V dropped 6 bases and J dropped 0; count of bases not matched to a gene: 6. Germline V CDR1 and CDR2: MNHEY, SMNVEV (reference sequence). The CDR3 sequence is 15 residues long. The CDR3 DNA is TGTGCCAGCAGAGACCCAGGGGGCCCTAACTATGGCTACACCTTC. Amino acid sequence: CASRDPGGPNYGYTF.

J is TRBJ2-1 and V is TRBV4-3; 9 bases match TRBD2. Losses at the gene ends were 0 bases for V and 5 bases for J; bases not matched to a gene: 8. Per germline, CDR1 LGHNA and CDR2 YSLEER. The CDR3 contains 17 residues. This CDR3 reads CASSQDPAGGANNEQFF. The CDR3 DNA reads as TGCGCCAGCAGCCAAGACCCAGCGGGGGGTGCGAACAATGAGCAGTTCTTC.

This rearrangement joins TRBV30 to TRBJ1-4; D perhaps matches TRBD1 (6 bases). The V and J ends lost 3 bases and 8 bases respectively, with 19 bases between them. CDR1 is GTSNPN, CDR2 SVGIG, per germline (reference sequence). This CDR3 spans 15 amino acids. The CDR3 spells CAWRSSRGYGEKLFF. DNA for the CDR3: TGTGCCTGGAGATCATCTAGGGGGTATGGGGAAAAACTGTTTTTT.

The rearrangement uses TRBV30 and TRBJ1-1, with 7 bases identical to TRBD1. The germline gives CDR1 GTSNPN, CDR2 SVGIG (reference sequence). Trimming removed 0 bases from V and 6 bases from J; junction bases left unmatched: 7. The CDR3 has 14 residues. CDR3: CAWSVLRGLAEAFF. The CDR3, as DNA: TGTGCCTGGAGTGTACTGAGGGGGCTAGCTGAAGCTTTCTTT.

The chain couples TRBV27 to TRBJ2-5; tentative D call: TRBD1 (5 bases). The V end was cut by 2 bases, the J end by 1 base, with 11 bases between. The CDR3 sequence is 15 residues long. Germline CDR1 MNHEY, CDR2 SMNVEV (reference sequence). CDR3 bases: TGTGCCAGCAGTTTACATAGGGGTTTCCAAGAGACCCAGTACTTC. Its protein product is CASSLHRGFQETQYF.

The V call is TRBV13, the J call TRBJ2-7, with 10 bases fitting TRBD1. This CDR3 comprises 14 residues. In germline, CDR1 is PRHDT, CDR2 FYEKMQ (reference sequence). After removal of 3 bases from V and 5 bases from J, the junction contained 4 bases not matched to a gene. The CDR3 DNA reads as TGTGCCAGCAGCTTTCGGGACAGGGGACACGAGCAGTACTTC. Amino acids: CASSFRDRGHEQYF. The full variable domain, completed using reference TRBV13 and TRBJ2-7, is AAGVIQSPRHLIKEKRETATLKCYPIPRHDTVYWYQQGPGQDPQFLISFYEKMQSDKGSIPDRFSAQQFSDYHSELNMSSLELGDSALYFCASSFRDRGHEQYFGPGTRLTVT.

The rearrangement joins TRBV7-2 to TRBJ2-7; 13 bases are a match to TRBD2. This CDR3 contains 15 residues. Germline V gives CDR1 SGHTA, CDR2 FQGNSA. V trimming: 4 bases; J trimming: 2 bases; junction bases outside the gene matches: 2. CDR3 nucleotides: TGTGCCAGCAGCTCAACTAGCGGGGGGGCCTACGAGCAGTACTTC. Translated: CASSSTSGGAYEQYF.

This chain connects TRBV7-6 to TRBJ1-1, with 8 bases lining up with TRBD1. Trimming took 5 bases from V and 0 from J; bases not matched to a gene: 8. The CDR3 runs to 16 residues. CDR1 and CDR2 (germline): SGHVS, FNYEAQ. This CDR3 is CASSQRQGWMNTEAFF. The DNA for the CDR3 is TGTGCCAGCAGCCAGCGACAGGGGTGGATGAACACTGAAGCTTTCTTT.

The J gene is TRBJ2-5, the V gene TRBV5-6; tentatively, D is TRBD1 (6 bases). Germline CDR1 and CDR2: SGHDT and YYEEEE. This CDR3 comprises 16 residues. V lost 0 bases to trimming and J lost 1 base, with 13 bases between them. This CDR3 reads CASSLAGTITQETQYF. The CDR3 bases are TGTGCCAGCAGCTTGGCCGGGACAATTACCCAAGAGACCCAGTACTTC.

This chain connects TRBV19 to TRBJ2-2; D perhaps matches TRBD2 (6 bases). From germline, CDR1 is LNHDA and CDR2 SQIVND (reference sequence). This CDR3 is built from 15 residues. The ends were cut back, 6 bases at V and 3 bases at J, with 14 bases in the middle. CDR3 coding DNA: TGTGCCAGTAGCCCGGGACTGAGACACACCGGGGAGCTGTTTTTT. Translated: CASSPGLRHTGELFF.

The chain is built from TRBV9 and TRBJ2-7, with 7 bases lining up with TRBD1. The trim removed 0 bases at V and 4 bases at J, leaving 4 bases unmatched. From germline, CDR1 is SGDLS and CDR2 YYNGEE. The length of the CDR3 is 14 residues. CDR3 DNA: TGTGCCAGCAGCGTAGAGGGGGCGAGTTACGAGCAGTACTTC. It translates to CASSVEGASYEQYF.

In nucleotides, the CDR3 is TGTGCCAGCAGCGTAGCCCCCACAATGAACACTGAAGCTTTCTTT. It is translated as CASSVAPTMNTEAFF. The chain couples TRBV9 to TRBJ1-1; D is undetermined. CDR1 and CDR2 (germline): SGDLS, YYNGEE. V was shortened by 0 bases and J by 0 bases, with 9 bases between the two germline ends. The CDR3 is made up of 15 amino acids.

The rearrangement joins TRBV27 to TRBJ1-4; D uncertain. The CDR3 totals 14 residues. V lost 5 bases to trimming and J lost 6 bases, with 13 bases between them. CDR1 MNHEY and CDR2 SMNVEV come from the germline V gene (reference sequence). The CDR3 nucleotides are TGTGCCAGCAGTCCCCTTACGCGCCATGAAAAACTGTTTTTT. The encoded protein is CASSPLTRHEKLFF. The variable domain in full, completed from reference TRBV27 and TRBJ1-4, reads EAQVTQNPRYLITVTGKKLTVTCSQNMNHEYMSWYRQDPGLGLRQIYYSMNVEVTDKGDVPEGYKVSRKEKRNFPLILESPSPNQTSLYFCASSPLTRHEKLFFGSGTQLSVL.

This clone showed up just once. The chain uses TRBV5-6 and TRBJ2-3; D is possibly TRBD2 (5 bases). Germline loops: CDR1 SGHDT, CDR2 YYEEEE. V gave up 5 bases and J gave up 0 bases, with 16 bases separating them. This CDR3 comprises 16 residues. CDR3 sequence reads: CASRTEDLTSTDTQYF. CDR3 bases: TGTGCCAGCAGGACTGAGGACTTGACTAGCACAGATACGCAGTATTTT.